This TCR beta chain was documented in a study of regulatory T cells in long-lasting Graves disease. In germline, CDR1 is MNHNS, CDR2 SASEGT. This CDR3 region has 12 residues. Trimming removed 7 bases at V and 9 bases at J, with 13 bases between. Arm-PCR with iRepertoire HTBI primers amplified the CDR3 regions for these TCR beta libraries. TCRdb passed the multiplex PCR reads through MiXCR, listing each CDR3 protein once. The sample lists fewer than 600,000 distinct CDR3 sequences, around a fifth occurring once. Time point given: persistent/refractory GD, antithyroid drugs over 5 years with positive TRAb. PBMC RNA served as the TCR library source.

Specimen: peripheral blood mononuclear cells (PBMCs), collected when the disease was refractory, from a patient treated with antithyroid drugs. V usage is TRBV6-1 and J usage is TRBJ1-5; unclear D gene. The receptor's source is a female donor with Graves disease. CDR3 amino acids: CASMLVPGPQHF. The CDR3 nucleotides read TGTGCCAGCATGCTTGTTCCAGGGCCCCAGCATTTT.